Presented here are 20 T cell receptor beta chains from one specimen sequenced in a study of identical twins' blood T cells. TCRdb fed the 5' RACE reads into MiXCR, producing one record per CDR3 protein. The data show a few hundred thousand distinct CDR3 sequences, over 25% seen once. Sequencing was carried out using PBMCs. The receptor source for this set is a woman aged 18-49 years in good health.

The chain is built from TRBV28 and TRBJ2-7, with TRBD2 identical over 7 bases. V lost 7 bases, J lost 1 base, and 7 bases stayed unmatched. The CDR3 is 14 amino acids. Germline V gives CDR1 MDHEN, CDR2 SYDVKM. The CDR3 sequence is CASKRLAESYEQYF. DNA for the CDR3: TGTGCCAGCAAGAGACTAGCTGAATCCTACGAGCAGTACTTC.

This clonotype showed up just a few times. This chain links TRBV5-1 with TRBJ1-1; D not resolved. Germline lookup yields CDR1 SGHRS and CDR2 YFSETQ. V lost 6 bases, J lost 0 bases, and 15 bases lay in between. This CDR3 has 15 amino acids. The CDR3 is CASTPDPGMNTEAFF. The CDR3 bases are TGCGCCAGCACCCCGGACCCGGGAATGAACACTGAAGCTTTCTTT.

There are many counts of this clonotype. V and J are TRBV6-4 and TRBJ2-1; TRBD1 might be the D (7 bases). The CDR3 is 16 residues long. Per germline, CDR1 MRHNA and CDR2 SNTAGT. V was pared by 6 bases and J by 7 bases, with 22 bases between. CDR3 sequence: CASSPGQGGYWNEQFF. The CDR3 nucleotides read TGTGCCAGCAGCCCAGGTCAGGGGGGTTATTGGAATGAGCAGTTCTTC.

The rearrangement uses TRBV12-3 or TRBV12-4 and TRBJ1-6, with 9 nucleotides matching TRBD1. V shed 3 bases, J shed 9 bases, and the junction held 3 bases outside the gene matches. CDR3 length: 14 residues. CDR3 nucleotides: TGTGCCAGCAGTTTGGACAGGGGACGTTCACCCCTCCACTTT. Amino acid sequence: CASSLDRGRSPLHF.

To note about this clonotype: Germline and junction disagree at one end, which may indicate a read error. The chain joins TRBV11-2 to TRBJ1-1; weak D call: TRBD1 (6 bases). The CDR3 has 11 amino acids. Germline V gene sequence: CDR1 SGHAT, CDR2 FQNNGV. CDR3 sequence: CASSLGDKAIF. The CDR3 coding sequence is TGTGCCAGCAGCTTAGGGGACAAGGCTATCTTT.

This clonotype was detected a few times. Here the CDR3 DNA reads TGTGCCAGCAGTTTTGATCAGCGGCATTACAATGAGCAGTTCTTC. Amino acid sequence: CASSFDQRHYNEQFF. The chain combines TRBV12-3 or TRBV12-4 with TRBJ2-1; perhaps TRBD2 as D (5 bases). CDR3 length: 15 amino acids. Trimming cost V 3 bases and J 4 bases, with 13 bases left between them.

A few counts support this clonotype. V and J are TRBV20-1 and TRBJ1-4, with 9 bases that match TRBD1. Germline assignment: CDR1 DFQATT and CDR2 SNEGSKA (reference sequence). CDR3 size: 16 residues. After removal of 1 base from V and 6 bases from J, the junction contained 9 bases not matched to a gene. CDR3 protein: CSARGDRVGGDEKLFF. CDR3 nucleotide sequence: TGCAGTGCTAGAGGGGACAGGGTCGGGGGGGATGAAAAACTGTTTTTT.

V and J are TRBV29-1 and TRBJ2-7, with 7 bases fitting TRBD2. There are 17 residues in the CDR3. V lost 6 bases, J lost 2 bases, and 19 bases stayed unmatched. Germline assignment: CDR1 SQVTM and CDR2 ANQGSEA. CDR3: CSVFGASGSRMPYEQYF. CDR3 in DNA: TGCAGCGTATTCGGGGCTAGCGGATCCAGGATGCCCTACGAGCAGTACTTC.

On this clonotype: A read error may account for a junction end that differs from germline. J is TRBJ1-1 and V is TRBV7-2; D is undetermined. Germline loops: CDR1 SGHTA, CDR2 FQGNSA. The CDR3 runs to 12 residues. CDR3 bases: TGTGCCTGCAGCTTACGGCAACTTGAAGCTTTCTTT. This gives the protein CACSLRQLEAFF.

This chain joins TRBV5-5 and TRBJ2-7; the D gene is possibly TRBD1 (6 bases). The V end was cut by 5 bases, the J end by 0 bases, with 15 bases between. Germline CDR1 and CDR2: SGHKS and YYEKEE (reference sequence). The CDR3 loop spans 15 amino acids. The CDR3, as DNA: TGTGCCAGCAGACCAGACAGGTTCATCTCCTACGAGCAGTACTTC. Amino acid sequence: CASRPDRFISYEQYF.

The CDR3 DNA is TGCAGCGTTGGGGGGGGAGGTCAGCCCCAGCATTTT. This gives the protein CSVGGGGQPQHF. The rearrangement uses TRBV29-1 and TRBJ1-5; TRBD1 might be the D (5 bases). V was pared by 4 bases and J by 6 bases, with 10 bases between. Germline V gene sequence: CDR1 SQVTM, CDR2 ANQGSEA. The CDR3 loop spans 12 amino acids.

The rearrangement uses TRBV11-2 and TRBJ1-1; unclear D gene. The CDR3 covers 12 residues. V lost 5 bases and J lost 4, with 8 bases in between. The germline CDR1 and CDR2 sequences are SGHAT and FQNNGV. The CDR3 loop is CASSAMATEAFF. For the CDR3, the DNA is TGTGCCAGCAGCGCGATGGCCACTGAAGCTTTCTTT.

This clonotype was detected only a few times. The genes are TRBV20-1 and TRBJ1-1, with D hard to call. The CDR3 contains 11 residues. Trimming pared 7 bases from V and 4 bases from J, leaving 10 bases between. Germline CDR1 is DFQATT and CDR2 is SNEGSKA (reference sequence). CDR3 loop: CSGRDGTEAFF. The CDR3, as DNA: TGCAGTGGAAGGGATGGCACTGAAGCTTTCTTT.

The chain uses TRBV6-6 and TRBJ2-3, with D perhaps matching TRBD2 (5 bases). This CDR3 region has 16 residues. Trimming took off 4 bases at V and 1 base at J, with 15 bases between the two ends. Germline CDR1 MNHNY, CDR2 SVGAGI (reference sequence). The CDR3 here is CASSSPRVGGTDTQYF. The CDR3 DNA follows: TGTGCCAGCAGTTCCCCGAGAGTCGGGGGCACAGATACGCAGTATTTT.

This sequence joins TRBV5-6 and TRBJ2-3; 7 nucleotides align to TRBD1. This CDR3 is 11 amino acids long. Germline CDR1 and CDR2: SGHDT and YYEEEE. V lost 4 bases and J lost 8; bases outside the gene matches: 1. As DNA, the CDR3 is TGTGCCAGCAGCAGACAGGGTACGCAGTATTTT. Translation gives CASSRQGTQYF.

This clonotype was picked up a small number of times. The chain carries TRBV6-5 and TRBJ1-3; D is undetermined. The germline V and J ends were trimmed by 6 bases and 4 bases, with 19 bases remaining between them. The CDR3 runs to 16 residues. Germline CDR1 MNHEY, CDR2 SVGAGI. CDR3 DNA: TGTGCCAGCAGCCTAGCCCTCCAGGTTGCGGGAAACACCATATATTTT. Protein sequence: CASSLALQVAGNTIYF.

CDR3: CASSLGAQGYGYTF. CDR3 bases: TGTGCCAGCAGTTTGGGGGCTCAGGGCTATGGCTACACCTTC. V usage is TRBV28 and J usage is TRBJ1-2; tentative D call: TRBD1 (6 bases). V was trimmed by 3 bases and J by 4 bases, leaving 12 bases between them. Germline values: CDR1 MDHEN, CDR2 SYDVKM. This CDR3 has 14 amino acids.

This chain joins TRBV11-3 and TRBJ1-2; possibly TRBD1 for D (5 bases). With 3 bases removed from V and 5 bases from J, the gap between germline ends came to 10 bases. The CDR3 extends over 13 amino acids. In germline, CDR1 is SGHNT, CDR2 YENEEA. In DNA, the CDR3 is TGTGCCAGCAGCTTGGGACCGATGTATGGCTACACCTTC. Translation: CASSLGPMYGYTF.

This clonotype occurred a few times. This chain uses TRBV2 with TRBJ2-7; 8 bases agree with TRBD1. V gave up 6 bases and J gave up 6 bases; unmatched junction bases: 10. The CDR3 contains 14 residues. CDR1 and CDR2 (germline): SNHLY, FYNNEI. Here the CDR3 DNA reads TGTGCCAGCAGGCAAGACCTTGACAGGGGCGAGCAGTACTTC. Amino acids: CASRQDLDRGEQYF.

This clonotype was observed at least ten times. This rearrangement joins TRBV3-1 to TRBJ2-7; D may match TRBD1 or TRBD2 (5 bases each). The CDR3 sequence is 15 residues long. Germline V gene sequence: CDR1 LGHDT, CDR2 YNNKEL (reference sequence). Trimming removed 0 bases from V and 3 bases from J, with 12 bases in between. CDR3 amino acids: CASSQEYGDLYEQYF. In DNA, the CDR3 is TGTGCCAGCAGCCAAGAGTATGGGGACCTCTACGAGCAGTACTTC.